The 27 T cell receptor beta chains below were found in one sample sequenced in a study of blood T cell repertoires in COVID-19. The method was immunoSEQ multiplex PCR; TCRdb's version includes in-frame clones alone and lacks a portion of them. There are 180,000 or so clones in the sample; around 87% occur only once, and roughly 0.95% lies in the top ten. The source material was peripheral blood. These receptors were collected from a man aged 18 to 29 with acute or convalescent COVID-19.

This chain uses TRBV28 with TRBJ1-2; a possible D gene is TRBD1 (5 bases). Looked up from germline, CDR1 is MDHEN and CDR2 is SYDVKM. The CDR3 totals 15 residues. V dropped 5 bases and J dropped 4 bases, with 17 bases sitting between them. The CDR3 region is CASSPPRSGIYGYTF. Here the CDR3 DNA reads TGTGCCAGCAGTCCCCCTCGCTCAGGGATCTATGGCTACACCTTC.

A word on this clone: The junction does not match germline at one end; this may be a read error. This chain connects TRBV5-1 to TRBJ1-1, with 7 bases matching TRBD1. The V gene's germline CDR1 is SGHRS and CDR2 YFSETQ. The CDR3 length is 13 residues. DNA for the CDR3: TGCGCCAGCAGCACGACAGGGAACGCTGAAGCTTTCTTT. Translating it yields CASSTTGNAEAFF.

The rearrangement uses TRBV12-3 or TRBV12-4 and TRBJ2-5; D is uncertain. V shed 4 bases and J shed 5 bases, with 5 bases lying between them. The CDR3 extends over 11 amino acids. This CDR3 is CASSSQETQYF. CDR3 coding DNA: TGTGCCAGCAGTTCACAGGAGACCCAGTACTTC.

This clone was detected a few times. The gene calls are TRBV7-3 and TRBJ1-2; 9 bases line up with TRBD1. Germline loops: CDR1 SGHTA, CDR2 FQGTGA. The V segment lost 5 bases and the J segment 6 bases; nucleotides outside the gene matches: 10. The CDR3 runs 15 residues. As DNA, the CDR3 is TGTGCCAGCAGCCCTTTGGGGACAGGGTTCCATGGCTACACCTTC. This gives the protein CASSPLGTGFHGYTF.

The chain is built from TRBV6-1 and TRBJ2-5; no reliable D call. The ends were cut back, 2 bases at V and 7 bases at J, with 11 bases in the middle. CDR1 is MNHNS, CDR2 SASEGT, per germline. The CDR3 extends over 13 amino acids. The CDR3 here is CASSEQVRGTQYF. In DNA form, the CDR3 reads TGTGCCAGCAGTGAACAGGTCCGTGGGACCCAGTACTTC.

The V call is TRBV7-9, the J call TRBJ1-2; 8 bases are a match to TRBD1. The CDR3 loop spans 16 amino acids. J lost 2 bases, V lost 5 bases, and 10 bases had no gene match. CDR1 is SEHNR and CDR2 is FQNEAQ in the germline V gene (reference sequence). The CDR3 sequence is CASSRQGSRPNYGYTF. CDR3 coding DNA: TGTGCCAGCAGCCGACAGGGGTCAAGACCCAACTATGGCTACACCTTC.

J is TRBJ2-3 and V is TRBV25-1; TRBD2 agrees at 7 bases. Per the germline V gene, CDR1 is MGHDK and CDR2 is SYGVNS. After removal of 5 bases from V and 2 bases from J, the junction contained 4 bases not matched to a gene. CDR3 length equals 14 residues. The CDR3 region has the DNA TGTGCCAGCAGTCTAGCGGCGAACACAGATACGCAGTATTTT. Translated: CASSLAANTDTQYF.

This chain uses TRBV30 with TRBJ2-3, with 8 bases identical to TRBD1. V was pared by 3 bases and J by 0 bases, with 5 bases of the junction left unmatched. The CDR3 has 15 amino acids. The V gene's germline CDR1 is GTSNPN and CDR2 SVGIG (reference sequence). DNA for the CDR3: TGTGCCTGGAGCCCCGGACAGGGAAGCACAGATACGCAGTATTTT. This encodes CAWSPGQGSTDTQYF.

The rearrangement links TRBV9 to TRBJ2-1, with TRBD2 matching over 9 bases. The CDR3 length is 13 residues. Germline-derived CDR1 and CDR2 are SGDLS and YYNGEE. With V trimmed by 0 bases and J by 10 bases, 2 bases remained unmatched. The CDR3 nucleotides read TGTGCCAGCAGCGTAGTAGCGGGGGACGAGCAGTTCTTC. This sequence encodes CASSVVAGDEQFF.

Points on this clone: Different DNA sequences within this sample yield the same CDR3. The rearrangement links TRBV7-9 to TRBJ1-1, with 7 bases lining up with TRBD1. Germline values: CDR1 SEHNR, CDR2 FQNEAQ (reference sequence). The junction had 0 bases not matched to a gene; V was cut back by 1 base and J by 4 bases. The CDR3 is made up of 13 amino acids. The CDR3 DNA reads as TGTGCCAGCAGCTTAGGACAGGGCACTGAAGCTTTCTTT. As protein: CASSLGQGTEAFF.

V usage is TRBV9 and J usage is TRBJ2-2; 9 bases align to TRBD1. Unmatched junction bases numbered 6, after V lost 4 bases and J lost 5 bases. In germline, CDR1 is SGDLS, CDR2 YYNGEE. The CDR3 runs to 15 residues. The CDR3 sequence: CASSQRTGDTGELFF. CDR3 nucleotides: TGTGCCAGCAGCCAACGGACAGGGGATACCGGGGAGCTGTTTTTT. Full variable domain (remainder filled in from reference TRBV9 and TRBJ2-2): DSGVTQTPKHLITATGQRVTLRCSPRSGDLSVYWYQQSLDQGLQFLIQYYNGEERAKGNILERFSAQQFPDLHSELNLSSLELGDSALYFCASSQRTGDTGELFFGEGSRLTVL.

The chain employs TRBV6-5 and TRBJ1-1, with 8 nucleotides matching TRBD1. The J segment lost 1 base and the V segment lost 5 bases, leaving 3 bases of the junction unmatched. Germline assignment: CDR1 MNHEY and CDR2 SVGAGI. CDR3 size: 14 residues. The CDR3 loop reads CASSQGAENTEAFF. CDR3 DNA sequence: TGTGCCAGCAGTCAGGGGGCTGAGAACACTGAAGCTTTCTTT.

The genes are TRBV28 and TRBJ2-3; unclear D gene. Germline V lookup: CDR1 MDHEN, CDR2 SYDVKM. Trimming took off 7 bases at V and 6 bases at J, with 5 bases between the two ends. The length of the CDR3 is 10 residues. In DNA form, the CDR3 reads TGTGCCAGCATTCAGGATACGCAGTATTTT. This codes for CASIQDTQYF.

This rearrangement joins TRBV7-6 to TRBJ1-3; D is undetermined. The CDR3 has 14 amino acids. Looked up from germline, CDR1 is SGHVS and CDR2 is FNYEAQ. V was trimmed by 2 bases and J by 0 bases, leaving 5 bases between them. CDR3 DNA: TGTGCCAGCAGCTTATATTCCTCTGGAAACACCATATATTTT. Protein: CASSLYSSGNTIYF. The whole variable domain, remainder taken from reference TRBV7-6 and TRBJ1-3, is GAGVSQSPRYKVTKRGQDVALRCDPISGHVSLYWYRQALGQGPEFLTYFNYEAQQDKSGLPNDRFSAERPEGSISTLTIQRTEQRDSAMYRCASSLYSSGNTIYFGEGSWLTVV.

This chain joins TRBV28 and TRBJ2-1, with 8 bases that match TRBD1. V trimming: 6 bases; J trimming: 3 bases; junction bases outside the gene matches: 7. This CDR3 region has 15 residues. Per the germline V gene, CDR1 is MDHEN and CDR2 is SYDVKM. The CDR3 bases are TGTGCCAGCAGGGGAAATGGACAGGGCTACAATGAGCAGTTCTTC. Its translation: CASRGNGQGYNEQFF.

V is TRBV19 and J is TRBJ1-5; D is unclear. Germline CDR1 is LNHDA and CDR2 is SQIVND (reference sequence). Trimming left V 6 bases short and J 6 bases short, with 18 bases between. The length of the CDR3 is 15 residues. The CDR3 region is CASSLKAGGGQPQHF. CDR3 sequence (DNA): TGTGCCAGTAGCCTCAAGGCGGGCGGAGGTCAGCCCCAGCATTTT.

The chain couples TRBV19 to TRBJ1-3; D gene uncertain. Germline V lookup: CDR1 LNHDA, CDR2 SQIVND (reference sequence). CDR3 length equals 14 residues. The V end was cut by 6 bases, the J end by 0 bases, with 9 bases between. Here the CDR3 reads CASRSAGSGNTIYF. CDR3 DNA: TGTGCCAGTAGATCTGCAGGCTCTGGAAACACCATATATTTT.

The genes are TRBV30 and TRBJ2-3; 11 nucleotides line up with TRBD2. The CDR3 sequence is 16 residues long. With V trimmed by 1 base and J by 3 bases, 6 bases remained unmatched. CDR1 and CDR2 (germline): GTSNPN, SVGIG (reference sequence). This chain's CDR3 is CAWSAWTSGSTDTQYF. CDR3 nucleotides: TGTGCCTGGAGTGCCTGGACTAGCGGGTCGACAGATACGCAGTATTTT.

The rearrangement joins TRBV24-1 to TRBJ2-5; perhaps TRBD2 as D (6 bases). V shed 4 bases and J shed 1 base, with 12 bases lying between them. The CDR3 contains 15 residues. Germline V gene lookup returns CDR1 KGHDR and CDR2 SFDVKD. The CDR3 coding sequence is TGTGCCACCAGTGACGTACGGGACTTCCAAGAGACCCAGTACTTC. It specifies CATSDVRDFQETQYF.

The table lists this clone with a few counts. V usage is TRBV5-1 and J usage is TRBJ2-2; 9 bases are shared with TRBD2. The ends lost 1 base at V and 4 bases at J; junction bases unmatched: 8. The CDR3 sequence is 17 residues long. Per the germline V gene, CDR1 is SGHRS and CDR2 is YFSETQ. Here the CDR3 reads CASSLSSGGLSTGELFF. The CDR3 region has the DNA TGCGCCAGCAGCTTGAGTAGCGGGGGTCTTAGCACCGGGGAGCTGTTTTTT.

The chain links TRBV5-1 to TRBJ1-2; weak D call: TRBD1 (6 bases). The germline V and J ends were trimmed by 6 bases and 3 bases, with 15 bases remaining between them. CDR3 size: 14 residues. Germline V gene data show CDR1 as SGHRS and CDR2 as YFSETQ. The CDR3 sequence is CASNLQGPDYGYTF. CDR3 sequence (DNA): TGCGCCAGCAACCTACAGGGACCTGACTATGGCTACACCTTC.

This clone was counted once. CDR3 nucleotide sequence: TGTGCCAGCAGCGTTGACAGGGGAGGCGGCTACACCTTC. The encoded protein is CASSVDRGGGYTF. The chain employs TRBV11-2 and TRBJ1-2; 8 positions agree with TRBD1. Germline lookup yields CDR1 SGHAT and CDR2 FQNNGV. J gave up 8 bases and V 5 bases, and 7 bases lay outside the gene matches. This CDR3 is 13 amino acids long.

The CDR3 sequence: CASSLRPSGGINYGYTF. The CDR3 nucleotides are TGCGCCAGCAGCTTGCGGCCCTCAGGGGGGATTAACTATGGCTACACCTTC. V usage is TRBV5-1 and J usage is TRBJ1-2, with 7 nucleotides matching TRBD1. The CDR3 is 17 amino acids. Trimming took 1 base from V and 1 from J; bases not matched to a gene: 10. Germline V CDR1 and CDR2: SGHRS, YFSETQ.

The CDR3 sequence is CASSELLRLMWYGYTF. CDR3 bases: TGCGCCAGCAGTGAGTTGTTAAGACTGATGTGGTATGGCTACACCTTC. This chain links TRBV10-2 with TRBJ1-2; D ambiguous. This CDR3 has 16 amino acids. Trimming cost V 1 base and J 5 bases, with 17 bases left between them. The germline gives CDR1 WSHSY, CDR2 SAAADI.

The CDR3 protein is CATSDKQGAGYTF. The CDR3 nucleotides read TGTGCCACCAGTGATAAACAGGGGGCTGGCTACACCTTC. The chain is built from TRBV24-1 and TRBJ1-2, with 9 bases identical to TRBD1. The germline gives CDR1 KGHDR, CDR2 SFDVKD. This CDR3 region has 13 residues. V was pared by 3 bases and J by 7 bases, with 2 bases of the junction left unmatched.

This clone was seen only once. DNA for the CDR3: TGTGCCAGCAGTGATGCTAGCGGGGGGGCAAATGAGCAGTTCTTC. Translated, it gives CASSDASGGANEQFF. The genes are TRBV2 and TRBJ2-1, with 12 positions matching TRBD2. The germline CDR1 and CDR2 sequences are SNHLY and FYNNEI. This CDR3 has 15 residues. V dropped 3 bases and J dropped 7; count of bases not matched to a gene: 4.

The rearrangement links TRBV9 to TRBJ1-4; D is possibly TRBD1 (5 bases). The V end lost 4 bases, the J end lost 0 bases, and 7 bases lay between the germline ends. The germline gives CDR1 SGDLS, CDR2 YYNGEE. This CDR3 is built from 14 residues. The CDR3 DNA follows: TGTGCCAGCAGCCGGACAACAACTAATGAAAAACTGTTTTTT. Its translation is CASSRTTTNEKLFF.